These 12 T cell receptor beta chains originate from one sample sequenced in a study of shared clonotypes between healthy human individuals. Using immunoSEQ multiplex PCR, the repertoire was profiled, and TCRdb retains in-frame clones only, with some absent. The table has roughly 2.1 million clones, just over 90% seen once. Terminally differentiated effector memory CD45RA+ cells were left out of the naive CD8 fraction, which was CD45RO-negative and positively selected for CCR7. The material sequenced was naive CD8+ T cells from PBMCs. These receptors came from a young man in good health. Some clones in this sample may be carry-over from other donors' samples.

This clone was picked up a small number of times. V gene TRBV27 combines with J gene TRBJ1-1; D is ambiguous. Trimming removed 8 bases from V and 6 bases from J, with 16 bases in between. Germline-derived CDR1 and CDR2 are MNHEY and SMNVEV (reference sequence). The CDR3 runs 13 residues. The CDR3 DNA is TGTGCCAGCGGACGAATTCAGGAACCTGAAGCTTTCTTT. Translating it yields CASGRIQEPEAFF.

The J gene is TRBJ2-7, the V gene TRBV27; TRBD1 matches at 11 bases. The V gene end was trimmed by 6 bases and the J gene end by 3 bases; junction bases not matched to a gene: 7. Germline lookup yields CDR1 MNHEY and CDR2 SMNVEV (reference sequence). The CDR3 length is 15 residues. DNA of the CDR3: TGTGCCAGCAGCAGAATTGGGACAGGGGGCTACGAGCAGTACTTC. It specifies CASSRIGTGGYEQYF.

This clone has a single count. The chain has TRBV28 and TRBJ1-2, with a possible D match to TRBD1 (6 bases). Germline V gene data show CDR1 as MDHEN and CDR2 as SYDVKM. The CDR3 is 13 amino acids. Trimming pared 3 bases from V and 8 bases from J, leaving 13 bases between. CDR3 coding DNA: TGTGCCAGCAGTTTGGGGGCGGGGTCGGGCTACACCTTC. It encodes CASSLGAGSGYTF.

This chain joins TRBV30 and TRBJ2-7; D might be TRBD1 (5 bases). This CDR3 has 16 amino acids. Trimming shortened V by 3 bases and J by 3 bases, and 21 bases separated the two germline ends. Germline V gives CDR1 GTSNPN, CDR2 SVGIG (reference sequence). The CDR3 region is CAWSDPTRRAIYEQYF. In DNA form, the CDR3 reads TGTGCCTGGAGCGACCCTACCCGCAGGGCCATCTACGAGCAGTACTTC.

This chain uses TRBV14 with TRBJ2-1; D gene ambiguous. With 4 bases removed from V and 2 bases from J, the gap between germline ends came to 18 bases. CDR1 SGHDN and CDR2 FVKESK come from the germline V gene. The CDR3 has 17 residues. For the CDR3, the DNA is TGTGCCAGCAGCCCAGCCCCCCGGAAGACCCCCTACAATGAGCAGTTCTTC. Translation: CASSPAPRKTPYNEQFF.

This clone was counted a single time. This sequence joins TRBV28 and TRBJ2-5; TRBD1 agrees at 8 bases. J gave up 4 bases and V 6 bases, and 7 bases lay outside the gene matches. The CDR3 covers 14 residues. Per the germline V gene, CDR1 is MDHEN and CDR2 is SYDVKM. This CDR3 is CASRQTGVGETQYF. CDR3 sequence (DNA): TGTGCCAGCAGACAGACAGGGGTGGGAGAGACCCAGTACTTC.

This chain uses TRBV27 with TRBJ2-1; D call uncertain. The germline gives CDR1 MNHEY, CDR2 SMNVEV (reference sequence). The ends were cut back, 8 bases at V and 3 bases at J, with 11 bases in the middle. CDR3 length equals 13 residues. CDR3 loop: CASRVKFYNEQFF. The DNA for the CDR3 is TGTGCCAGCCGAGTCAAATTCTACAATGAGCAGTTCTTC.

A single count supports this clone. J is TRBJ2-4 and V is TRBV11-3, with TRBD2 matching over 7 bases. Trimming took 3 bases from V and 2 from J; bases not matched to a gene: 7. Germline loops: CDR1 SGHNT, CDR2 YENEEA. CDR3 size: 16 residues. The CDR3 loop is CASSFLREMTKNIQYF. The CDR3 nucleotides are TGTGCCAGCAGCTTCTTGCGGGAGATGACCAAAAACATTCAGTACTTC.

In this sample, this clone turned up once. The chain uses TRBV27 and TRBJ2-3; D assignment may be TRBD1 or TRBD2 (5 bases each). The CDR3 spans 13 residues. Between the trimmed V and J ends, which lost 5 bases and 11 bases, there was a span of 17 bases. CDR1 is MNHEY and CDR2 is SMNVEV in the germline V gene (reference sequence). CDR3 DNA sequence: TGTGCCAGCAGTCCGAGGGTAGGGACGGAGCAGTATTTT. This gives the protein CASSPRVGTEQYF.

This chain connects TRBV19 to TRBJ1-5, with TRBD1 identical over 9 bases. This CDR3 comprises 14 residues. CDR1 and CDR2 from the germline V gene are LNHDA and SQIVND (reference sequence). V lost 9 bases, J lost 6 bases, and 9 bases stayed unmatched. CDR3 loop: CASAPTGGLQPQHF. In nucleotides, the CDR3 is TGTGCCAGCGCCCCAACAGGGGGCCTTCAGCCCCAGCATTTT.

The V call is TRBV30, the J call TRBJ1-1, with D hard to call. The CDR3 sequence is 12 residues long. In germline, CDR1 is GTSNPN, CDR2 SVGIG (reference sequence). V lost 4 bases and J lost 4, with 10 bases in between. The CDR3 DNA sequence: TGTGCCTGGACTCCCTTAAGCACTGAAGCTTTCTTT. Protein product: CAWTPLSTEAFF.

J is TRBJ1-2 and V is TRBV9, with D perhaps matching TRBD1 (5 bases). Germline CDR1 reads SGDLS; CDR2 reads YYNGEE. V shed 4 bases and J shed 1 base, with 14 bases lying between them. The CDR3 sequence is 15 residues long. CDR3 region: CASSPRDGYNYGYTF. DNA for the CDR3: TGTGCCAGCAGCCCGCGGGACGGCTATAACTATGGCTACACCTTC.